These T cell receptor beta chains were read from a single sample in a study of cytotoxic CD8 clonotypes in ibrutinib-treated CLL. Profiling relied on immunoSEQ multiplex PCR, and the TCRdb table lists in-frame clones only, not all of them. In the table there are tens of thousands of clones, more than 65% of which are singletons. The sample was PBMCs, taken after 24 months of ibrutinib treatment. These receptors were collected from a human donor with chronic lymphocytic leukemia. Both conserved end residues are part of each CDR3. Fields, in order: V gene, J gene, D gene, clone size, CDR3 DNA, CDR3 protein. The D gene is left open where the match is weak. The size of a clone is reported for some rows only, either as once, few or many, or as a class for expanded clones.

V: TRBV5-1
J: TRBJ2-7
D: TRBD2
size: -
DNA: TGCGCCAGCAGCTTGGTTGCGGGGGTTACCTACGAGCAGTACTTC
CDR3: CASSLVAGVTYEQYF

V: TRBV28
J: TRBJ1-2
D: -
size: -
DNA: TGTGCCAGCAGCCTCCAGCGTAACTATGGCTACACCTTC
CDR3: CASSLQRNYGYTF

V: TRBV14
J: TRBJ1-1
D: -
size: -
DNA: TGTGCCAGCAGCCAGGACCTGAACACTGAAGCTTTCTTT
CDR3: CASSQDLNTEAFF

V: TRBV18
J: TRBJ1-2
D: -
size: -
DNA: TGTGCCAGCTCACACCGACAGGTTGTCTATGGCTACACCTTC
CDR3: CASSHRQVVYGYTF

V: TRBV28
J: TRBJ2-7
D: -
size: -
DNA: TGTGCCAGCAGTGAGGGGGGGGACGAGCAGTACTTC
CDR3: CASSEGGDEQYF

V: TRBV30
J: TRBJ1-3
D: -
size: once
DNA: TGTGCCTGGAGTGTCAAACAGAGAGGAAACACCATATATTTT
CDR3: CAWSVKQRGNTIYF

V: TRBV5-1
J: TRBJ1-2
D: -
size: -
DNA: TGCGCCAGCAGCGCACTCCCCGGGACTAAAACCGGCTACACCTTC
CDR3: CASSALPGTKTGYTF

V: TRBV6-1
J: TRBJ2-5
D: TRBD1
size: -
DNA: TGTGCCAGCGCCAGGGGGCCAGAGACCCAGTACTTC
CDR3: CASARGPETQYF

V: TRBV28
J: TRBJ1-1
D: -
size: -
DNA: TGTGCCAGCAGCGTTCCAGGAGACACTGAAGCTTTCTTT
CDR3: CASSVPGDTEAFF

V: TRBV5-1
J: TRBJ2-7
D: -
size: -
DNA: TGCGCCAGCAGCTTGGGTTGGGGCTCCTACGAGCAGTACTTC
CDR3: CASSLGWGSYEQYF

V: TRBV30
J: TRBJ2-5
D: -
size: -
DNA: TGTGCCTGGAGTGTTCAGGGAAAAGAGACCCAGTACTTC
CDR3: CAWSVQGKETQYF

V: TRBV4-1
J: TRBJ2-2
D: TRBD1
size: -
DNA: TGCGCCAGCAGGCTAGGTGGGGGACAGGCGAACACCGGGGAGCTGTTTTTT
CDR3: CASRLGGGQANTGELFF

V: TRBV5-1
J: TRBJ2-7
D: TRBD2
size: -
DNA: TGCGCCAGCACCCTCCGCGGGGGTTACGAGCAGTACTTC
CDR3: CASTLRGGYEQYF

V: TRBV2
J: TRBJ2-3
D: -
size: -
DNA: TGTGCCAGCAGTGACCAACTGGCAGATACGCAGTATTTT
CDR3: CASSDQLADTQYF

V: TRBV6-4
J: TRBJ2-1
D: -
size: -
DNA: TGTGCCAGCAGTGACGACTTCGGCGGGTACAATGAGCAGTTCTTC
CDR3: CASSDDFGGYNEQFF

V: TRBV6-1
J: TRBJ2-5
D: -
size: -
DNA: TGTGCCAGCGGGGGTCAGGGGATACGAGAGACCCAGTACTTC
CDR3: CASGGQGIRETQYF

V: TRBV7-2
J: TRBJ2-3
D: TRBD2
size: -
DNA: TGTGCCAGCAGCTTAATTGGTCTAGCGGGGGGCAGAGGCACAGATACGCAGTATTTT
CDR3: CASSLIGLAGGRGTDTQYF

V: TRBV10-1
J: TRBJ2-2
D: -
size: few
DNA: TGCGCCAGCAGTGAGTCCTCCGATTCTACCGGGGAACTGTTTTTT
CDR3: CASSESSDSTGELFF

V: TRBV7-8
J: TRBJ2-7
D: TRBD1
size: few
DNA: TGTGCCAGCATACCGGGACAGTTACATTACGAGCAGTACTTC
CDR3: CASIPGQLHYEQYF

V: TRBV7-3
J: TRBJ2-7
D: -
size: -
DNA: TGTGCCAGCAGCTTAGGAGCAGGGAACGAGCAGTACTTC
CDR3: CASSLGAGNEQYF